The 4 T cell receptor beta chains below all came from one sample that was sequenced in a study of blood T cell repertoires in COVID-19. Only in-frame clones appear in the TCRdb table, and some are missing; sequencing was by immunoSEQ multiplex PCR. The sample carries under 250,000 clones, around 85% recorded once. The source material was peripheral blood. The receptor set was obtained from an elderly man with acute or convalescent COVID-19.

This chain connects TRBV20-1 to TRBJ2-1, with 8 bases fitting TRBD2. Germline V gene sequence: CDR1 DFQATT, CDR2 SNEGSKA (reference sequence). J gave up 0 bases and V 3 bases, and 10 bases lay outside the gene matches. The CDR3 sequence is 17 residues long. The CDR3 region is CSASNRGSGSSYNEQFF. The CDR3 coding sequence is TGCAGTGCTAGTAATCGAGGAAGCGGGAGCTCCTACAATGAGCAGTTCTTC.

The chain uses TRBV4-2 and TRBJ2-1, with 12 positions matching TRBD2. The V segment lost 4 bases and the J segment 4 bases; nucleotides outside the gene matches: 8. The germline V gene encodes CDR1 LGHNA and CDR2 YNFKEQ. The CDR3 runs to 17 residues. In DNA, the CDR3 is TGTGCCAGCAGCCGTACTAGCGGGGGGAACTCGTACAATGAGCAGTTCTTC. Amino acids: CASSRTSGGNSYNEQFF.

The genes are TRBV5-1 and TRBJ2-7; 10 bases are a match to TRBD1. The CDR3 consists of 14 residues. Losses at the gene ends were 0 bases for V and 12 bases for J; bases not matched to a gene: 9. Germline V CDR1 and CDR2: SGHRS, YFSETQ. The CDR3 region has the DNA TGCGCCAGCAGCTTGGCGGGACAGGGGACCCTACCGTACTTC. Translating it yields CASSLAGQGTLPYF.

The chain links TRBV6-1 to TRBJ1-6; D gene unclear. V lost 0 bases and J 10 bases, leaving 13 bases between the germline ends. Germline V gene lookup returns CDR1 MNHNS and CDR2 SASEGT. The length of the CDR3 is 15 residues. This CDR3 is CASSEAWSGRSPLHF. The DNA for the CDR3 is TGTGCCAGCAGTGAAGCGTGGTCGGGTCGATCACCCCTCCACTTT.